The 24 T cell receptor beta chains below come from one sample, sequenced in a study of CD8 T cells in ankylosing spondylitis. Study-level findings and limits: A motif of eight highly homologous TCR beta variants was seen as apparently characteristic of ankylosing spondylitis blood.

A single record per CDR3 protein comes from TCRdb applying MiXCR to the 5' RACE reads. This sample yields around 890,000 distinct CDR3 sequences, of which about 12% are seen a single time; just over 0.5% belongs to the top ten. These receptors have no identified antigens. The sample consisted of blood, either unsorted or a sorted T cell fraction (not recorded which). The receptors were sampled from a male donor with ankylosing spondylitis.

This chain links TRBV2 with TRBJ1-4; 7 bases agree with TRBD1. Germline V gene lookup returns CDR1 SNHLY and CDR2 FYNNEI. The CDR3 contains 14 residues. Losses at the gene ends were 8 bases for V and 0 bases for J; bases not matched to a gene: 3. The CDR3 loop reads CASVQGATNEKLFF. CDR3 nucleotide sequence: TGTGCCAGCGTCCAGGGGGCAACTAATGAAAAACTGTTTTTT.

The chain joins TRBV7-9 to TRBJ2-7, with unresolved D. Between the trimmed V and J ends, which lost 2 bases and 3 bases, there was a span of 8 bases. The CDR3 covers 13 residues. Germline lookup yields CDR1 SEHNR and CDR2 FQNEAQ (reference sequence). CDR3 region: CASSLYGNYEQYF. The CDR3 bases are TGTGCCAGCAGCTTATACGGAAACTACGAGCAGTACTTC. The full variable domain, its missing parts supplied by reference TRBV7-9 and TRBJ2-7, is DTGVSQNPRHKITKRGQNVTFRCDPISEHNRLYWYRQTLGQGPEFLTYFQNEAQLEKSRLLSDRFSAERPKGSFSTLEIQRTEQGDSAMYLCASSLYGNYEQYFGPGTRLTVT.

The V and J genes are TRBV3-1 and TRBJ2-7; a weak D match, TRBD1 (5 bases). The CDR3 spans 13 residues. Germline assignment: CDR1 LGHDT and CDR2 YNNKEL (reference sequence). V was pared by 3 bases and J by 6 bases, with 12 bases between. CDR3 region: CASSQHRFSEQYF. The CDR3 region has the DNA TGTGCCAGCAGCCAGCACAGGTTTTCCGAGCAGTACTTC.

The V call is TRBV12-3 or TRBV12-4, the J call TRBJ1-1; D remains ambiguous. V shed 3 bases and J shed 6 bases, with 14 bases lying between them. This CDR3 is built from 14 residues. The CDR3 spells CASSFKSGGSEAFF. The DNA for the CDR3 is TGTGCCAGCAGTTTTAAATCCGGAGGCTCTGAAGCTTTCTTT.

This chain links TRBV28 with TRBJ2-3; no clear D gene. Per germline, CDR1 MDHEN and CDR2 SYDVKM. V was pared by 10 bases and J by 2 bases, with 19 bases between. The CDR3 runs to 15 residues. In DNA form, the CDR3 reads TGTGCCAACCCGGACCAGAGCAGACCCACAGATACGCAGTATTTT. It translates to CANPDQSRPTDTQYF. The whole variable domain, remainder taken from reference TRBV28 and TRBJ2-3, is DVKVTQSSRYLVKRTGEKVFLECVQDMDHENMFWYRQDPGLGLRLIYFSYDVKMKEKGDIPEGYSVSREKKERFSLILESASTNQTSMYLCANPDQSRPTDTQYFGPGTRLTVL.

The CDR3 loop reads CAISGSGSIDIQYF. The CDR3 DNA is TGTGCCATCAGTGGTTCGGGATCTATAGACATTCAGTACTTC. The gene calls are TRBV10-3 and TRBJ2-4; the D gene is possibly TRBD2 (5 bases). Trimming stripped 4 bases from V and 8 bases from J, with 15 bases between. CDR3 length equals 14 residues. Germline CDR1 and CDR2: ENHRY and SYGVKD.

The CDR3, as DNA: TGCAGCGCGTCGGGAGGACAGGGCGATGAAAAACTGTTTTTT. Its translation: CSASGGQGDEKLFF. The chain is built from TRBV29-1 and TRBJ1-4; TRBD1 matches at 8 bases. CDR3 length equals 14 residues. Germline V gene lookup returns CDR1 SQVTM and CDR2 ANQGSEA. The junction had 10 bases not matched to a gene; V was cut back by 7 bases and J by 6 bases.

This clonotype was seen ten or more times. The chain carries TRBV7-2 and TRBJ1-2; D may be TRBD1 (5 bases). The CDR3 consists of 13 residues. Germline V gene lookup returns CDR1 SGHTA and CDR2 FQGNSA. Trimming took 5 bases from V and 4 from J, leaving 11 bases between them. CDR3 residues: CASSRDSSYGYTF. The DNA of the CDR3 is TGTGCCAGCAGCCGGGACTCCTCCTATGGCTACACCTTC.

The V gene is TRBV5-1, the J gene TRBJ2-1; D is unresolved. The germline gives CDR1 SGHRS, CDR2 YFSETQ. V was trimmed by 7 bases and J by 8 bases, leaving 19 bases between them. The CDR3 totals 14 residues. In DNA form, the CDR3 reads TGCGCCAGCGGGCCCGAAAGCTCCCTCGATGAGCAGTTCTTC. Protein product: CASGPESSLDEQFF.

This clonotype appeared a few times. J is TRBJ1-5 and V is TRBV28, with D maybe TRBD1 (5 bases). Trimming took off 6 bases at V and 1 base at J, with 10 bases between the two ends. Germline V gene data show CDR1 as MDHEN and CDR2 as SYDVKM. The CDR3 spans 14 residues. In nucleotides, the CDR3 is TGTGCCAGCAGATATTCAGGGAGCAATCAGCCCCAGCATTTT. Protein: CASRYSGSNQPQHF.

This clonotype was seen repeatedly, ten times or more. The chain has TRBV6-5 and TRBJ2-1; no reliable D call. This CDR3 is built from 15 residues. V lost 4 bases, J lost 8 bases, and 18 bases lay in between. Germline assignment: CDR1 MNHEY and CDR2 SVGAGI. The CDR3 DNA is TGTGCCAGCAGTTTACTCGGAGACCCTAGGCATGAGCAGTTCTTC. Protein: CASSLLGDPRHEQFF.

J is TRBJ2-1 and V is TRBV9; no reliable D call. This CDR3 has 16 residues. Germline CDR1 reads SGDLS; CDR2 reads YYNGEE. Trimming took 4 bases from V and 1 from J, leaving 15 bases between them. CDR3 amino acids: CASSPSRSRSYNEQFF. DNA of the CDR3: TGTGCCAGCAGCCCCTCCCGCTCTAGGTCCTACAATGAGCAGTTCTTC.

The V and J genes are TRBV3-1 and TRBJ1-1, with D possibly matching TRBD1 (5 bases). Germline assignment: CDR1 LGHDT and CDR2 YNNKEL (reference sequence). Deletions cut 1 base from V and 1 base from J, with 10 bases between. The CDR3 is made up of 15 amino acids. CDR3 residues: CASSQGRGENTEAFF. Written as DNA, the CDR3 is TGTGCCAGCAGCCAAGGGCGGGGCGAGAACACTGAAGCTTTCTTT. Complete variable domain (other parts from reference TRBV3-1 and TRBJ1-1): DTAVSQTPKYLVTQMGNDKSIKCEQNLGHDTMYWYKQDSKKFLKIMFSYNNKELIINETVPNRFSPKSPDKAHLNLHINSLELGDSAVYFCASSQGRGENTEAFFGQGTRLTVV.

The chain recombines TRBV10-3 with TRBJ2-2, with D possibly being TRBD2 (5 bases). Trimming took 4 bases from V and 3 from J, leaving 21 bases between them. This CDR3 is built from 18 residues. The germline V gene has CDR1 ENHRY and CDR2 SYGVKD. For the CDR3, the DNA is TGTGCCATCAGTGGCCTCCCCCGGACTTCTATATACACCGGGGAGCTGTTTTTT. Encoded protein: CAISGLPRTSIYTGELFF.

This clonotype was recorded a few times. This rearrangement joins TRBV20-1 to TRBJ2-7, with TRBD2 matching over 11 bases. V was clipped by 5 bases and J by 6 bases; unmatched bases: 9. Germline assignment: CDR1 DFQATT and CDR2 SNEGSKA (reference sequence). The CDR3 length is 14 residues. The CDR3 DNA is TGCAGTGCTCTTTCGACTAGCGGGAAGGCCGAGCAGTACTTC. Its translation: CSALSTSGKAEQYF.

This clonotype occurred many times. The rearrangement joins TRBV7-2 to TRBJ1-2; no firm D call. CDR1 is SGHTA, CDR2 FQGNSA, per germline. The CDR3 totals 13 residues. The V gene lost 5 bases and the J gene lost 6 bases, with 13 bases spanning the gap. CDR3 in amino acids: CASSRPGRNGYTF. The DNA of the CDR3 is TGTGCCAGCAGCCGACCCGGGAGGAATGGCTACACCTTC.

This rearrangement joins TRBV11-1 to TRBJ2-1; D perhaps matches TRBD1 (5 bases). The CDR3 is 15 residues long. Germline V gives CDR1 SGHAT, CDR2 FQDESV (reference sequence). Trimming removed 3 bases at V and 3 bases at J, with 12 bases between. The CDR3 region is CASSLSGKIYNEQFF. CDR3 bases: TGTGCCAGCAGCTTGTCAGGGAAAATCTACAATGAGCAGTTCTTC. The whole variable domain, filled in from reference TRBV11-1 and TRBJ2-1, reads EAEVAQSPRYKITEKSQAVAFWCDPISGHATLYWYRQILGQGPELLVQFQDESVVDDSQLPKDRFSAERLKGVDSTLKIQPAELGDSAMYLCASSLSGKIYNEQFFGPGTRLTVL.

This clonotype has only a few counts. The chain recombines TRBV4-2 with TRBJ1-2; weak D call: TRBD1 (5 bases). The CDR3 has 15 residues. CDR1 and CDR2 (germline): LGHNA, YNFKEQ. V lost 0 bases and J 5 bases, leaving 13 bases between the germline ends. CDR3 nucleotides: TGTGCCAGCAGCCAAGATTGGAGGGGAGAATATGGCTACACCTTC. It encodes CASSQDWRGEYGYTF.

The sample holds many counts of this clonotype. V gene TRBV12-3 or TRBV12-4 combines with J gene TRBJ2-5; the D gene is possibly TRBD1 (5 bases). V lost 8 bases and J 1 base, leaving 17 bases between the germline ends. The CDR3 sequence is 15 residues long. The CDR3 bases are TGTGCCAGCTCTCTGGACACGGTCGCCCAAGAGACCCAGTACTTC. Encoded protein: CASSLDTVAQETQYF.

The chain uses TRBV4-2 and TRBJ2-2, with D perhaps assigned TRBD1 or TRBD2 (6 bases each). CDR3 length: 15 residues. Per the germline V gene, CDR1 is LGHNA and CDR2 is YNFKEQ. Deletions cut 3 bases from V and 7 bases from J, with 15 bases between. This CDR3 is CASSHPGAEGGELFF. CDR3 in DNA: TGTGCCAGCAGCCACCCGGGGGCGGAGGGCGGGGAGCTGTTTTTT.

This clonotype occurred many times. The chain recombines TRBV6-1 with TRBJ1-6, with 7 positions matching TRBD1. V shed 4 bases, J shed 5 bases, and the junction held 2 bases outside the gene matches. The V gene's germline CDR1 is MNHNS and CDR2 SASEGT. This CDR3 spans 14 amino acids. The CDR3 region has the DNA TGTGCCAGCAGTGTAGACAGGGATAATTCACCCCTCCACTTT. It codes for CASSVDRDNSPLHF.

The chain links TRBV12-3 or TRBV12-4 to TRBJ2-3; 14 bases fit TRBD2. The CDR3 has 17 amino acids. The V and J ends lost 3 bases and 4 bases, in that order; junction bases with no gene match: 6. The CDR3 sequence is CASSFPTSGRVADTQYF. The CDR3 DNA is TGTGCCAGCAGTTTCCCGACTAGCGGGAGGGTTGCAGATACGCAGTATTTT.

The chain has TRBV4-1 and TRBJ2-7; TRBD1 aligns across 10 bases. V trimming: 6 bases; J trimming: 4 bases; junction bases outside the gene matches: 9. Looked up from germline, CDR1 is MGHRA and CDR2 is YSYEKL. This CDR3 spans 15 amino acids. DNA for the CDR3: TGCGCCAGCAGGTCCCCGGGACAGGGGAAGTACGAGCAGTACTTC. It yields the protein CASRSPGQGKYEQYF.

The V call is TRBV29-1, the J call TRBJ1-5; 7 bases align to TRBD1. Germline values: CDR1 SQVTM, CDR2 ANQGSEA. V lost 6 bases, J lost 3 bases, and 5 bases stayed unmatched. The CDR3 consists of 13 residues. The DNA of the CDR3 is TGCAGCGTGAAACAGGGGATCAATCAGCCCCAGCATTTT. Amino acids: CSVKQGINQPQHF.